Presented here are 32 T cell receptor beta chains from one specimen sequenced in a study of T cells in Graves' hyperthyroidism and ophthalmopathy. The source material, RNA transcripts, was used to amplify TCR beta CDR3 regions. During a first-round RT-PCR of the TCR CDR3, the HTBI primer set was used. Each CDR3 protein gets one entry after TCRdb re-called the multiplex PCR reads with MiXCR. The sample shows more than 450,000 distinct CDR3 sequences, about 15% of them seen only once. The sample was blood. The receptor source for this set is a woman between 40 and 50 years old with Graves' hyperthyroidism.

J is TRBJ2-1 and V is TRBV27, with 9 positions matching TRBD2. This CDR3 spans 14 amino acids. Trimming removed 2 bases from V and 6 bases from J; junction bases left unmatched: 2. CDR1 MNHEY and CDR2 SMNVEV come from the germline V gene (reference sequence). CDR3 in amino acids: CASSLTSGCNEQFF. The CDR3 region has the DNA TGTGCCAGCAGTTTAACTAGCGGGTGCAATGAGCAGTTCTTC.

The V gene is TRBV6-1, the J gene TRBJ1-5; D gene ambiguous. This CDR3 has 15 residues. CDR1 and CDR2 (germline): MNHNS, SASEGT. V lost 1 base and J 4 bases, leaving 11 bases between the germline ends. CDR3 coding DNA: TGTGCCAGCAGTGAAGTAGGACTCAAGAATCAGCCCCAGCATTTT. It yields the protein CASSEVGLKNQPQHF.

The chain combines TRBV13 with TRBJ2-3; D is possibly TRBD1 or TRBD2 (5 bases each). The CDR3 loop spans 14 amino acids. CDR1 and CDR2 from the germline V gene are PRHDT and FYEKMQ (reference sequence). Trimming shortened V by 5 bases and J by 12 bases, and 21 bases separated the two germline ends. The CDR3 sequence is CASSRSDRDDAQYF. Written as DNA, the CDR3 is TGTGCCAGCAGCCGCTCGGACCGGGACGACGCACAGTATTTT.

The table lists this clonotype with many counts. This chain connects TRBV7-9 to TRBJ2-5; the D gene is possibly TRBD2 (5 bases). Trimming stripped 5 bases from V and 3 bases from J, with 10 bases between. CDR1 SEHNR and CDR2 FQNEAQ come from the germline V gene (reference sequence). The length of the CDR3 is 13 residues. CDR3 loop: CASSRDGEETQYF. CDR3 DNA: TGTGCCAGCAGCCGAGACGGGGAAGAGACCCAGTACTTC.

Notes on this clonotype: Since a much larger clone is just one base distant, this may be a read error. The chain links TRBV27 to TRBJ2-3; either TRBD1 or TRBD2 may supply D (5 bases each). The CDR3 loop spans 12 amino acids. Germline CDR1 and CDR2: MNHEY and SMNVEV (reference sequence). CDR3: CASGTLTDMQYF. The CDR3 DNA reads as TGTGCCAGCGGGACCCTCACAGATATGCAGTATTTT.

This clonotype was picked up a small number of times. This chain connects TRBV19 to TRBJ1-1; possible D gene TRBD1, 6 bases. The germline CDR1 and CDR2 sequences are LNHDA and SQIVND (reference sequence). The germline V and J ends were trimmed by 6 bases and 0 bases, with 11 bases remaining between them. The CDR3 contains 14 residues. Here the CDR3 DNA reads TGTGCCAGTAGCCGGGACACCATGAACACTGAAGCTTTCTTT. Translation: CASSRDTMNTEAFF.

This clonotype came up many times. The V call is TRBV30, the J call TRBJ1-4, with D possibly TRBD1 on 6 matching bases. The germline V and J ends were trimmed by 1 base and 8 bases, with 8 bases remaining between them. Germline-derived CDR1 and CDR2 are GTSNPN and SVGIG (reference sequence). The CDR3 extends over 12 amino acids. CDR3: CAWSGTVEKLFF. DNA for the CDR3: TGTGCCTGGAGTGGGACAGTCGAAAAACTGTTTTTT.

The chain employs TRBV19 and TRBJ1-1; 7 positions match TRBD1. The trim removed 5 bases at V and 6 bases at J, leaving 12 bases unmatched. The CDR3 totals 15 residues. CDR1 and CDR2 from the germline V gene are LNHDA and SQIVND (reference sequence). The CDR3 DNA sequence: TGTGCCAGTAGTGTGACCGGGACAGAGCTCGCTGAAGCTTTCTTT. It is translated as CASSVTGTELAEAFF.

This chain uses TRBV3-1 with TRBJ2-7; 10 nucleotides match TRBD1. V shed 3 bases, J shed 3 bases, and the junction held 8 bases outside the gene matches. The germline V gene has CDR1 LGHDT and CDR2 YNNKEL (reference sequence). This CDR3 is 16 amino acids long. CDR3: CASSQENRDRGYEQYF. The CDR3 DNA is TGTGCCAGCAGCCAGGAAAACCGGGACAGGGGCTACGAGCAGTACTTC.

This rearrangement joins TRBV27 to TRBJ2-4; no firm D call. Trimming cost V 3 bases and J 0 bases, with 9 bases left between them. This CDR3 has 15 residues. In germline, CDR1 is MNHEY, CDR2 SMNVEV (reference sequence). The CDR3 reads CASSLEPVAKNIQYF. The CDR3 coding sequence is TGTGCCAGCAGTTTGGAGCCCGTAGCCAAAAACATTCAGTACTTC.

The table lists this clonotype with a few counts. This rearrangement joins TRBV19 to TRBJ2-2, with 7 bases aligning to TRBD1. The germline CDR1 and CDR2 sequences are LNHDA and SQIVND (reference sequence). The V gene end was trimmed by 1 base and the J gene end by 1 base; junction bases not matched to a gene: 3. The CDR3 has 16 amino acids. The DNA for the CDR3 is TGTGCCAGTAGTATAGTAGGGACAGTGAACACCGGGGAGCTGTTTTTT. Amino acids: CASSIVGTVNTGELFF.

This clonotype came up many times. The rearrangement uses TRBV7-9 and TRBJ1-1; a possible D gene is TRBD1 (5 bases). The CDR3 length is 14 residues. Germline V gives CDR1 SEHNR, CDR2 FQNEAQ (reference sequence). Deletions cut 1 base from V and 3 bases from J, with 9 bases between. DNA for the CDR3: TGTGCCAGCAGCTTAGTAGGGGACGACACTGAAGCTTTCTTT. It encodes CASSLVGDDTEAFF.

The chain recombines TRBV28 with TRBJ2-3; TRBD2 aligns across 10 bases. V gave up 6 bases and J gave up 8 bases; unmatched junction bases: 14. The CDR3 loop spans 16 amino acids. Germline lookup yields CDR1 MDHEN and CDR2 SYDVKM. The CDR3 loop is CASRPLGLAERGTQYF. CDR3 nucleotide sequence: TGTGCCAGCAGGCCCCTCGGACTAGCGGAAAGGGGTACGCAGTATTTT.

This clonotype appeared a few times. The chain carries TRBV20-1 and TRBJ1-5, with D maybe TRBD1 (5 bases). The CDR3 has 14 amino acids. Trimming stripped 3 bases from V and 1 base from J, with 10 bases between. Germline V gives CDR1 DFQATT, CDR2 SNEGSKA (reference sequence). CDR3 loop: CSASRGGSNQPQHF. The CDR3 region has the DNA TGCAGTGCTAGTCGGGGGGGGAGCAATCAGCCCCAGCATTTT.

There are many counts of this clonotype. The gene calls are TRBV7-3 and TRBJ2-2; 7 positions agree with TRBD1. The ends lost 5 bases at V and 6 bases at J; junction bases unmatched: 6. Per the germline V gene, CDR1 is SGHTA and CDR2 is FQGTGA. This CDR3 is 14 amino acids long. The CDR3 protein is CASSPTGIPGELFF. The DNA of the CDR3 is TGTGCCAGCAGCCCGACAGGGATCCCCGGGGAGCTGTTTTTT. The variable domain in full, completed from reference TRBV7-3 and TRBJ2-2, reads GAGVSQTPSNKVTEKGKYVELRCDPISGHTALYWYRQSLGQGPEFLIYFQGTGAADDSGLPNDRFFAVRPEGSVSTLKIQRTERGDSAVYLCASSPTGIPGELFFGEGSRLTVL.

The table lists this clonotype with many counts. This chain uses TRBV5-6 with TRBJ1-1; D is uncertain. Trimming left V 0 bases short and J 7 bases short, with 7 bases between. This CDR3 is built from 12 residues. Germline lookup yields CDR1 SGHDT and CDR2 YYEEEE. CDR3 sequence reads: CASSLASDEAFF. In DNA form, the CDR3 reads TGTGCCAGCAGCTTGGCGTCCGATGAAGCTTTCTTT.

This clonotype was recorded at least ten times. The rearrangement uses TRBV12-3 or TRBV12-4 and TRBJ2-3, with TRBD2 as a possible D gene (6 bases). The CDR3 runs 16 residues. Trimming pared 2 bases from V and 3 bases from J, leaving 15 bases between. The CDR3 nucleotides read TGTGCCAGCAGTTTATACGGGAGAGGTGGTACAGATACGCAGTATTTT. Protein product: CASSLYGRGGTDTQYF.

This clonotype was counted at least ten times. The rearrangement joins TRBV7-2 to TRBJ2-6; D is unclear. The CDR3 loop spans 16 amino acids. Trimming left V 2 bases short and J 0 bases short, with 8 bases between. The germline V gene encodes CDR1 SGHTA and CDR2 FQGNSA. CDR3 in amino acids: CASSLQASSGANVLTF. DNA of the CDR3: TGTGCCAGCAGCTTACAGGCGAGCTCTGGGGCCAACGTCCTGACTTTC. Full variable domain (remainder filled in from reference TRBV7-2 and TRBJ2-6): GAGVSQSPSNKVTEKGKDVELRCDPISGHTALYWYRQSLGQGLEFLIYFQGNSAPDKSGLPSDRFSAERTGGSVSTLTIQRTQQEDSAVYLCASSLQASSGANVLTFGAGSRLTVL.

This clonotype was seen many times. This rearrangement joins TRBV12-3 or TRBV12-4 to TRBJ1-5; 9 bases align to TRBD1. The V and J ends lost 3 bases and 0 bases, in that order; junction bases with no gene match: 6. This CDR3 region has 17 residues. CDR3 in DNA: TGTGCCAGCAGTTTCGGACAGGGGATGGCTAGCAATCAGCCCCAGCATTTT. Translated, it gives CASSFGQGMASNQPQHF.

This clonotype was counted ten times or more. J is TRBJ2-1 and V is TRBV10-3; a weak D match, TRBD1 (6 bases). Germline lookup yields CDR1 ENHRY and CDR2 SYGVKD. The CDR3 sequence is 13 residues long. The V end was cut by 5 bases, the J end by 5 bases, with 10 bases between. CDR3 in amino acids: CAISLDRNNEQFF. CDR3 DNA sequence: TGTGCCATCAGTCTAGACAGGAACAATGAGCAGTTCTTC.

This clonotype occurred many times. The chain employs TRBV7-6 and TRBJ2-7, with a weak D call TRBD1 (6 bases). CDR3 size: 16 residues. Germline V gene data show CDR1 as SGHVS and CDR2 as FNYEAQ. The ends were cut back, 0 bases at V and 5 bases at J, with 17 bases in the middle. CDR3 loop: CASSLALQGPTHEQYF. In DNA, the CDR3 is TGTGCCAGCAGCTTAGCGCTACAGGGTCCGACCCACGAGCAGTACTTC.

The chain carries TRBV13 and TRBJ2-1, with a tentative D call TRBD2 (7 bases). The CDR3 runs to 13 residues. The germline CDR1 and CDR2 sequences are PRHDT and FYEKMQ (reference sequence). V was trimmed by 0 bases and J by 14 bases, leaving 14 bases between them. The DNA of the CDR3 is TGTGCCAGCAGCTTAGGGGGGGGGCGGAGGGAGTTCTTC. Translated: CASSLGGGRREFF.

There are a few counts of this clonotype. The CDR3 sequence is CASSYTGLGYEQYF. The CDR3, as DNA: TGTGCCAGCAGTTACACAGGGTTGGGCTACGAGCAGTACTTC. This chain uses TRBV6-2 or TRBV6-3 with TRBJ2-7; D perhaps matches TRBD1 (6 bases). The V end was cut by 2 bases, the J end by 3 bases, with 11 bases between. The CDR3 is 14 residues long. Germline CDR1 reads MNHEY; CDR2 reads SVGEGT.

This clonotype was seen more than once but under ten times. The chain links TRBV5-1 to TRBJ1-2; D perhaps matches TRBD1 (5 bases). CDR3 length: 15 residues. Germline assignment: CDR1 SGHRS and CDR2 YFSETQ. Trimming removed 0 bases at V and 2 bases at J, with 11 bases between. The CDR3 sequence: CASSLGGATNYGYTF. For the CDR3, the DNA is TGCGCCAGCAGCTTGGGTGGGGCGACCAACTATGGCTACACCTTC.

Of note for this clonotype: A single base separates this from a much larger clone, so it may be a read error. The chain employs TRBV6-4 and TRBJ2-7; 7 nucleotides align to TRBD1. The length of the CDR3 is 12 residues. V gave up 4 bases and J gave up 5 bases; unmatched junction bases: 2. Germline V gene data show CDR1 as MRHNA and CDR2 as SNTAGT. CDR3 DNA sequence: TGTGCCAGCAGTGCCGGGACAGACGAGCAGTACTTC. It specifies CASSAGTDEQYF.

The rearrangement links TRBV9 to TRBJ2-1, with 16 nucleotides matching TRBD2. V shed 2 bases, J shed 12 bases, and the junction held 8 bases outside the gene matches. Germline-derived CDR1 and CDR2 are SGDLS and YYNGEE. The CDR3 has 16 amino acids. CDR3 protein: CASSVTGTSGRAPQFF. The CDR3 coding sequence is TGTGCCAGCAGCGTCACCGGGACTAGCGGGAGGGCCCCGCAGTTCTTC.

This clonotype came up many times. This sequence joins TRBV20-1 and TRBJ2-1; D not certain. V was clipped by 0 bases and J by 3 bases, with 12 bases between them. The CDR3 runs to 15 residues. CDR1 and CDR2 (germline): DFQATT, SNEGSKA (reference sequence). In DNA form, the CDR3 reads TGCAGTGCTAGAGATACGGACGACTTCTACAATGAGCAGTTCTTC. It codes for CSARDTDDFYNEQFF.

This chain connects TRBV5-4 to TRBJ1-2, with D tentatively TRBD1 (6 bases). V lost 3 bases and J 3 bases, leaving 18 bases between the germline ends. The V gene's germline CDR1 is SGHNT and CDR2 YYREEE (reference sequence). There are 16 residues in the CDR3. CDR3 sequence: CASSYKDGGGYYGYTF. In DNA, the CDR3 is TGTGCCAGCAGCTATAAAGACGGAGGGGGGTACTATGGCTACACCTTC.

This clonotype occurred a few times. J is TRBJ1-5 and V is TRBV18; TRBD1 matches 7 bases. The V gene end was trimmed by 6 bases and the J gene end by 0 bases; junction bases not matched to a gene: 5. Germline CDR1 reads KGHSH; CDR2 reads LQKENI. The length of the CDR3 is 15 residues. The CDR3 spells CASSTGVLSNQPQHF. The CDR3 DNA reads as TGTGCCAGCTCTACAGGGGTACTTAGCAATCAGCCCCAGCATTTT.

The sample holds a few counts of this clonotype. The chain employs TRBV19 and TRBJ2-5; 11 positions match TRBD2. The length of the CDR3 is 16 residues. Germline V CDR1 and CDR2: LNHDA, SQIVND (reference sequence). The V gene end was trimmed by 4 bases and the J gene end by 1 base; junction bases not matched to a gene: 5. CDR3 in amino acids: CASSRGTSGFQETQYF. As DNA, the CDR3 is TGTGCCAGTAGTAGGGGGACTAGCGGCTTCCAAGAGACCCAGTACTTC.

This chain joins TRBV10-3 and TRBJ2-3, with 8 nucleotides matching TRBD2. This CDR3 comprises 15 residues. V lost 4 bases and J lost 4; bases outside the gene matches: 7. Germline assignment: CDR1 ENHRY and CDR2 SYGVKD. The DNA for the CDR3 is TGTGCCATCAGTGGTCAGCGGGAGAGGGCAGATACGCAGTATTTT. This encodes CAISGQRERADTQYF.

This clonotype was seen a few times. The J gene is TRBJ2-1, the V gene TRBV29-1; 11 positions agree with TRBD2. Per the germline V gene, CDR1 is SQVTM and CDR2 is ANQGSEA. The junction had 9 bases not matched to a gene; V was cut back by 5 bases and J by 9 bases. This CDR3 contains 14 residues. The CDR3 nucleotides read TGCAGCGTTTCCACTAGCGGGGGAGGAGGTGAGCAGTTCTTC. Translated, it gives CSVSTSGGGGEQFF.